What follows are 25 T cell receptor beta chains derived from one specimen sequenced in a study of blood T cell repertoires in COVID-19. The repertoire was sequenced with immunoSEQ multiplex PCR; TCRdb's copy has only in-frame clones and lacks some. The sample holds 250,000 to 350,000 clones; 85% are singletons and the top ten take around 3.9%. What was sequenced was peripheral blood. These receptors originate from a woman in her fifties or sixties with active or convalescent COVID-19.

The chain has TRBV5-5 and TRBJ1-6; perhaps TRBD1 as D (6 bases). V dropped 3 bases and J dropped 7 bases, with 17 bases sitting between them. The germline gives CDR1 SGHKS, CDR2 YYEKEE (reference sequence). The CDR3 loop spans 16 amino acids. CDR3 sequence (DNA): TGTGCCAGCAGCTCGGTGGGGGGGCTTATGAATTCACCCCTCCACTTT. This encodes CASSSVGGLMNSPLHF.

Here the CDR3 reads CASSKDREYEQYF. The CDR3 region has the DNA TGCGCCAGCAGCAAGGACAGGGAATACGAGCAGTACTTC. The chain employs TRBV5-1 and TRBJ2-7; 8 bases map to TRBD1. Germline V gives CDR1 SGHRS, CDR2 YFSETQ. The V and J ends lost 4 bases and 4 bases, in that order; junction bases with no gene match: 4. This CDR3 comprises 13 residues.

V and J are TRBV28 and TRBJ2-7, with 12 bases aligning to TRBD2. The CDR3 covers 15 residues. CDR1 is MDHEN and CDR2 is SYDVKM in the germline V gene. J lost 0 bases, V lost 6 bases, and 3 bases had no gene match. The CDR3 DNA follows: TGTGCCAGCAGCCCTAGCGGGAGGGCCTCCTACGAGCAGTACTTC. This encodes CASSPSGRASYEQYF. Full variable domain (remainder filled in from reference TRBV28 and TRBJ2-7): DVKVTQSSRYLVKRTGEKVFLECVQDMDHENMFWYRQDPGLGLRLIYFSYDVKMKEKGDIPEGYSVSREKKERFSLILESASTNQTSMYLCASSPSGRASYEQYFGPGTRLTVT.

The J gene is TRBJ1-1, the V gene TRBV5-6; 7 bases line up with TRBD1. Germline trimming cut 4 bases from V and 4 bases from J; bases unmatched to any gene: 10. This CDR3 has 15 amino acids. The germline V gene has CDR1 SGHDT and CDR2 YYEEEE. CDR3 residues: CASSRYTGDGTEAFF. As DNA, the CDR3 is TGTGCCAGCAGCCGTTACACAGGGGATGGCACTGAAGCTTTCTTT.

The V call is TRBV5-1, the J call TRBJ2-3; 8 bases match TRBD2. CDR1 is SGHRS and CDR2 is YFSETQ in the germline V gene. Trimming took 2 bases from V and 14 from J; bases not matched to a gene: 19. The CDR3 is 16 residues long. The CDR3 here is CASSLGSGIRAQFGYF. The CDR3 bases are TGCGCCAGCAGCTTAGGTAGCGGGATAAGGGCGCAGTTCGGGTATTTT. Full variable domain (remainder filled in from reference TRBV5-1 and TRBJ2-3): KAGVTQTPRYLIKTRGQQVTLSCSPISGHRSVSWYQQTPGQGLQFLFEYFSETQRNKGNFPGRFSGRQFSNSRSEMNVSTLELGDSALYLCASSLGSGIRAQFGYFGPGTRLTVL.

The V and J genes are TRBV28 and TRBJ1-5; D is possibly TRBD1 (6 bases). The CDR3 covers 14 residues. The V end lost 7 bases, the J end lost 4 bases, and 14 bases lay between the germline ends. The germline gives CDR1 MDHEN, CDR2 SYDVKM. The CDR3: CASTPGQRNQPQHF. In DNA form, the CDR3 reads TGTGCCAGCACCCCCGGACAGAGAAATCAGCCCCAGCATTTT.

The V gene is TRBV7-9, the J gene TRBJ1-1; 11 nucleotides align to TRBD1. Losses at the gene ends were 3 bases for V and 4 bases for J; bases not matched to a gene: 4. The germline CDR1 and CDR2 sequences are SEHNR and FQNEAQ (reference sequence). The CDR3 extends over 15 amino acids. The CDR3 DNA is TGTGCCAGCAGCTTGGGACAGGGGGGCGGCACTGAAGCTTTCTTT. It encodes CASSLGQGGGTEAFF.

This clone was seen just once. The rearrangement uses TRBV5-6 and TRBJ2-3, with TRBD2 matching over 10 bases. Losses at the gene ends were 0 bases for V and 4 bases for J; bases not matched to a gene: 2. Germline V gene lookup returns CDR1 SGHDT and CDR2 YYEEEE. The CDR3 has 15 residues. The CDR3 nucleotides read TGTGCCAGCAGCTTGGAGCTAGCGGGAGCAGATACGCAGTATTTT. It is translated as CASSLELAGADTQYF.

This chain links TRBV10-1 with TRBJ1-2; 9 positions match TRBD1. CDR3 length: 17 residues. With V trimmed by 5 bases and J by 1 base, 11 bases remained unmatched. CDR1 and CDR2 (germline): WNHNN, SYGVQD (reference sequence). CDR3 DNA sequence: TGCGCCAGCAGTATCACAGGGGGCCCTCTTTTTAACTATGGCTACACCTTC. It encodes CASSITGGPLFNYGYTF.

The chain recombines TRBV19 with TRBJ2-7; 10 bases are a match to TRBD1. In germline, CDR1 is LNHDA, CDR2 SQIVND (reference sequence). This CDR3 has 16 amino acids. V trimming: 7 bases; J trimming: 3 bases; junction bases outside the gene matches: 12. For the CDR3, the DNA is TGTGCCAGTACCCCGACAGGGGGCGTTAATGGCTACGAGCAGTACTTC. Encoded protein: CASTPTGGVNGYEQYF.

This sequence joins TRBV7-2 and TRBJ2-5; TRBD2 is a possible D gene (6 bases). This CDR3 comprises 16 residues. Germline V lookup: CDR1 SGHTA, CDR2 FQGNSA. Trimming took 0 bases from V and 5 from J, leaving 16 bases between them. The CDR3 protein is CASSLALPHGRETQYF. The CDR3 nucleotides are TGTGCCAGCAGCTTAGCCCTACCCCATGGGAGGGAGACCCAGTACTTC.

The V and J genes are TRBV20-1 and TRBJ2-1; 13 bases line up with TRBD2. V lost 3 bases, J lost 5 bases, and 10 bases stayed unmatched. This CDR3 region has 17 residues. Germline V lookup: CDR1 DFQATT, CDR2 SNEGSKA (reference sequence). CDR3 region: CSASSMGLAGLNNEQFF. The CDR3 nucleotides read TGCAGTGCTAGTAGTATGGGACTAGCGGGGCTAAACAATGAGCAGTTCTTC.

The chain joins TRBV3-1 (or the pseudogene TRBV3-2) to TRBJ2-5; 9 positions agree with TRBD1. The CDR3 has 15 amino acids. The V gene's germline CDR1 is LGHDT and CDR2 YNNKEL (reference sequence). Trimming at V came to 4 bases and at J to 3 bases, leaving 6 bases not matched to a gene. The CDR3 region is CASSPPGQGKETQYF. The CDR3 DNA reads TGTGCCAGCAGCCCCCCGGGACAGGGAAAAGAGACCCAGTACTTC.

This chain uses TRBV18 with TRBJ1-2, with D possibly matching TRBD1 (5 bases). CDR3 length equals 12 residues. Looked up from germline, CDR1 is KGHSH and CDR2 is LQKENI. With 2 bases removed from V and 8 bases from J, the gap between germline ends came to 9 bases. The CDR3, as DNA: TGTGCCAGCTCACCAGACAGCCGCGGCTACACCTTC. Its translation is CASSPDSRGYTF. The entire variable domain, with the rest obtained from reference TRBV18 and TRBJ1-2, is as follows: NAGVMQNPRHLVRRRGQEARLRCSPMKGHSHVYWYRQLPEEGLKFMVYLQKENIIDESGMPKERFSAEFPKEGPSILRIQQVVRGDSAAYFCASSPDSRGYTFGSGTRLTVV.

The gene calls are TRBV18 and TRBJ1-1, with D maybe TRBD1 (5 bases). V shed 1 base and J shed 5 bases, with 17 bases lying between them. Germline V gene sequence: CDR1 KGHSH, CDR2 LQKENI. CDR3 length: 16 residues. Here the CDR3 reads CASSPHMAGGTTEAFF. The DNA of the CDR3 is TGTGCCAGCTCACCACACATGGCGGGGGGGACGACTGAAGCTTTCTTT.

The chain recombines TRBV11-2 with TRBJ2-7; TRBD1 aligns across 7 bases. The V gene's germline CDR1 is SGHAT and CDR2 FQNNGV. This CDR3 spans 15 amino acids. Unmatched junction bases numbered 8, after V lost 3 bases and J lost 3 bases. As DNA, the CDR3 is TGTGCCAGCAGCTTTTCCGGGACAGAGTACTACGAGCAGTACTTC. It translates to CASSFSGTEYYEQYF. Variable domain in full (rest from reference TRBV11-2 and TRBJ2-7): EAGVAQSPRYKIIEKRQSVAFWCNPISGHATLYWYQQILGQGPKLLIQFQNNGVVDDSQLPKDRFSAERLKGVDSTLKIQPAKLEDSAVYLCASSFSGTEYYEQYFGPGTRLTVT.

The genes are TRBV7-9 and TRBJ1-2; D is uncertain. Trimming pared 2 bases from V and 4 bases from J, leaving 11 bases between. Germline loops: CDR1 SEHNR, CDR2 FQNEAQ (reference sequence). This CDR3 region has 14 residues. This CDR3 reads CASSLSGRSYGYTF. The CDR3 DNA sequence: TGTGCCAGCAGCTTATCTGGGCGATCCTATGGCTACACCTTC.

The rearrangement uses TRBV3-1 (or the pseudogene TRBV3-2) and TRBJ1-4; TRBD1 matches at 7 bases. The CDR3 length is 15 residues. V dropped 1 base and J dropped 13; count of bases not matched to a gene: 12. Germline V gene sequence: CDR1 LGHDT, CDR2 YNNKEL (reference sequence). CDR3 in DNA: TGTGCCAGCAGCCAAGCCGACAGGGCCGGGGCTAGACTGTTTTTT. This translates into CASSQADRAGARLFF.

The V and J genes are TRBV10-2 and TRBJ1-4, with D possibly TRBD1 on 6 matching bases. Between the trimmed V and J ends, which lost 4 bases and 6 bases, there was a span of 12 bases. Germline-derived CDR1 and CDR2 are WSHSY and SAAADI. This CDR3 is 14 amino acids long. CDR3: CASSVAGADEKLFF. The CDR3 coding sequence is TGCGCCAGCAGTGTGGCAGGGGCGGATGAAAAACTGTTTTTT.

The V and J genes are TRBV18 and TRBJ1-1; D might be TRBD1 (6 bases). Trimming removed 5 bases at V and 1 base at J, with 8 bases between. Germline V gene data show CDR1 as KGHSH and CDR2 as LQKENI. The length of the CDR3 is 13 residues. CDR3 region: CASSSTGNTEAFF. In nucleotides, the CDR3 is TGTGCCAGCTCATCGACAGGGAACACTGAAGCTTTCTTT.

The chain recombines TRBV2 with TRBJ1-3; D perhaps matches TRBD1 (5 bases). Germline assignment: CDR1 SNHLY and CDR2 FYNNEI. The CDR3 sequence is 18 residues long. V was clipped by 5 bases and J by 0 bases, with 20 bases between them. CDR3 DNA: TGTGCCAGCAGTCCCCCGGGGGGGTTTCGTAGCTCTGGAAACACCATATATTTT. Amino acids: CASSPPGGFRSSGNTIYF.

This chain joins TRBV7-6 and TRBJ2-2; no clear D gene. The CDR3 is 14 amino acids. V lost 0 bases, J lost 5 bases, and 7 bases lay in between. Germline lookup yields CDR1 SGHVS and CDR2 FNYEAQ. In DNA form, the CDR3 reads TGTGCCAGCAGCTTAGCGCAGGATACCGGGGAGCTGTTTTTT. Translation gives CASSLAQDTGELFF.

This rearrangement joins TRBV5-1 to TRBJ2-4, with 9 bases identical to TRBD1. The germline gives CDR1 SGHRS, CDR2 YFSETQ. V was pared by 0 bases and J by 5 bases, with 6 bases of the junction left unmatched. The CDR3 is 16 amino acids. The CDR3 DNA reads as TGCGCCAGCAGCTTGGGGGACAGGGTTGGGCAAAACATTCAGTACTTC. Translation gives CASSLGDRVGQNIQYF.

The rearrangement uses TRBV18 and TRBJ2-5, with 8 bases identical to TRBD2. Trimming took 3 bases from V and 5 from J; bases not matched to a gene: 5. This CDR3 is 14 amino acids long. Germline loops: CDR1 KGHSH, CDR2 LQKENI. DNA of the CDR3: TGTGCCAGCTCACCTAGCGGGGCCGGGGAGACCCAGTACTTC. It codes for CASSPSGAGETQYF.

The chain recombines TRBV6-5 with TRBJ2-7, with a weak D call TRBD1 (7 bases). V gave up 6 bases and J gave up 2 bases, with 17 bases separating them. Germline-derived CDR1 and CDR2 are MNHEY and SVGAGI. CDR3 length equals 15 residues. CDR3 nucleotide sequence: TGTGCCAGCAGCCCCAGCGGCAGGGGGGCCTACGAGCAGTACTTC. This sequence encodes CASSPSGRGAYEQYF.